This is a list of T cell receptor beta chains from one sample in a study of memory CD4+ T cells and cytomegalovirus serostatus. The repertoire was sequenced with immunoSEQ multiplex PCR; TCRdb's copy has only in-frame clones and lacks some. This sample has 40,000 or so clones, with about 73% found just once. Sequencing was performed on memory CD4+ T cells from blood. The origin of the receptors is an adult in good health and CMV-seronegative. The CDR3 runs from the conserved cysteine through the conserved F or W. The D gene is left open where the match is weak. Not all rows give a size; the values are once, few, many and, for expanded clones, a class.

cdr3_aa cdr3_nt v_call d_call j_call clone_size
CASSEAGELFF TGTGCCAGCAGTGAGGCGGGGGAGCTGTTTTTT TRBV6-5 . TRBJ2-2 .
CASSDGTTRQETQYF TGCGCCAGCAGTGACGGGACTACCCGACAAGAGACCCAGTACTTC TRBV10-1 TRBD2 TRBJ2-5 .
CASSPFGQPRTTEAFF TGTGCCAGCAGCCCCTTTGGACAGCCGAGAACCACTGAAGCTTTCTTT TRBV7-2 . TRBJ1-1 .
CAWSEGRETQYF TGTGCCTGGAGTGAAGGGAGGGAGACCCAGTACTTC TRBV30 . TRBJ2-5 .
CASSSPISGTEAFF TGTGCCAGCAGCTCGCCCATCTCCGGCACTGAAGCTTTCTTT TRBV11-1 . TRBJ1-1 few
CASTVAGGKETQYF TGTGCCAGCACCGTGGCGGGGGGCAAAGAGACCCAGTACTTC TRBV7-2 TRBD2 TRBJ2-5 .
CAWTLERNYGYTF TGTGCCTGGACCCTGGAGCGGAACTATGGCTACACCTTC TRBV30 . TRBJ1-2 .
CASSWDSGGNQPQHF TGTGCCAGCAGCTGGGACAGTGGGGGCAATCAGCCCCAGCATTTT TRBV7-8 TRBD1 TRBJ1-5 .
CASRTKGRANQPQHF TGTGCCAGTAGGACGAAAGGTAGAGCCAATCAGCCCCAGCATTTT TRBV19 . TRBJ1-5 .
CASSWDRGQSVYTF TGTGCCAGTAGTTGGGACAGGGGGCAAAGCGTCTACACCTTC TRBV19 TRBD1 TRBJ1-2 .
CASSPEETGELFF TGTGCCAGCTCCCCCGAGGAAACCGGGGAGCTGTTTTTT TRBV18 . TRBJ2-2 .
CASSRTGVGSNQPQHF TGTGCCAGCAGCCGGACAGGGGTTGGAAGCAATCAGCCCCAGCATTTT TRBV7-8 TRBD1 TRBJ1-5 .
CASSQEYRQNTEAFF TGTGCCAGCAGCCAAGAGTACAGACAGAACACTGAAGCTTTCTTT TRBV14 . TRBJ1-1 .
CASSYRLAGGSGEQFF TGTGCCAGCAGTTACCGTCTAGCGGGGGGATCCGGTGAGCAGTTCTTC TRBV6-5 TRBD2 TRBJ2-1 .
CASSLTSGGGNTGELFF TGCGCCAGCAGCTTGACTAGCGGGGGCGGGAACACCGGGGAGCTGTTTTTT TRBV5-1 TRBD2 TRBJ2-2 .
CASSSGNEDAGTEAFF TGTGCCAGCAGCTCCGGAAACGAGGATGCCGGCACTGAAGCTTTCTTT TRBV11-3 . TRBJ1-1 .
CASEPDLFDTEAFF TGTGCCAGTGAACCGGACCTTTTCGACACTGAAGCTTTCTTT TRBV6-1 . TRBJ1-1 .
CASSPSSAANYGYTF TGTGCCAGCTCACCATCCTCGGCAGCTAACTATGGCTACACCTTC TRBV18 . TRBJ1-2 few
CASSPLASSTDTQYF TGTGCCAGCAGCCCCTTAGCATCTAGCACAGATACGCAGTATTTT TRBV7-3 . TRBJ2-3 few
CASSERQSAYNEQFF TGTGCCAGCAGTGAAAGGCAGAGCGCCTACAATGAGCAGTTCTTC TRBV2 . TRBJ2-1 few
CASSTSGTSGGETQYF TGCGCCAGCAGCACATCCGGGACTAGCGGGGGAGAGACCCAGTACTTC TRBV5-1 TRBD2 TRBJ2-5 .
CASGRGRGSNEQYF TGTGCCAGCGGGCGAGGCAGGGGGTCGAACGAGCAGTACTTC TRBV7-9 TRBD1 TRBJ2-7 few
CASNDPGSGANVLTF TGCGCCAGCAATGATCCCGGCTCTGGGGCCAACGTCCTGACTTTC TRBV10-1 . TRBJ2-6 .
CASTPGNTEAFF TGTGCCAGCACCCCAGGGAACACTGAAGCTTTCTTT TRBV6-6 . TRBJ1-1 .
CASSYAYEQYF TGTGCCAGCAGTTATGCCTACGAGCAGTACTTC TRBV6-5 . TRBJ2-7 .
CAWSQMSVGGYTF TGTGCCTGGAGTCAGATGTCAGTAGGAGGCTACACCTTC TRBV30 . TRBJ1-2 few
CASSVGQGAVYGYTF TGTGCCAGCAGCGTAGGACAGGGGGCGGTCTATGGCTACACCTTC TRBV5-6 TRBD1 TRBJ1-2 few
CASSLGAGGRNEQFF TGCGCCAGCAGCTTAGGAGCGGGGGGGCGAAATGAGCAGTTCTTC TRBV5-1 TRBD2 TRBJ2-1 .
CASSSKQGAGGELFF TGTGCCAGTAGTAGCAAACAGGGGGCGGGCGGGGAGCTGTTTTTT TRBV19 TRBD1 TRBJ2-2 .
CASSPDRAASSYEQYF TGCGCCAGCAGCCCGGACAGGGCGGCTAGCTCCTACGAGCAGTACTTC TRBV5-1 TRBD1 TRBJ2-7 few
CASSPGTDTQYF TGTGCCAGCAGCCCAGGTACAGATACGCAGTATTTT TRBV25-1 . TRBJ2-3 .
CASGPGKNTEAFF TGTGCTAGTGGACCAGGAAAGAACACTGAAGCTTTCTTT TRBV12-5 . TRBJ1-1 .
CASSDRNTEAFF TGCGCCAGCAGTGACAGGAACACTGAAGCTTTCTTT TRBV10-1 . TRBJ1-1 few
CASSPANYGYTF TGTGCCAGCAGTCCCGCTAACTATGGCTACACCTTC TRBV6-6 . TRBJ1-2 few
CASSQLPGQGNTIYF TGCGCCAGCAGCCAACTCCCGGGACAGGGAAACACCATATATTTT TRBV4-1 TRBD1 TRBJ1-3 .
CASSIGNTGELFF TGTGCCAGTAGTATAGGGAACACCGGGGAGCTGTTTTTT TRBV19 . TRBJ2-2 .
CASKTSGHYQPQHF TGTGCCAGCAAAACATCGGGACACTATCAGCCCCAGCATTTT TRBV6-1 . TRBJ1-5 .
CASSQPRDRTLNTEAFF TGCGCCAGCAGCCAACCCCGGGACAGGACCTTGAACACTGAAGCTTTCTTT TRBV4-1 TRBD1 TRBJ1-1 .
CASSERVGGETQYF TGTGCCAGCAGTGAAAGGGTAGGGGGGGAGACCCAGTACTTC TRBV2 . TRBJ2-5 .